This T cell receptor (beta chain) comes out of a study of cytomegalovirus exposure and HLA in healthy donors (dated by TCRdb to about 2017). Background for the entire study: A later analysis indicated that the 90 to 150 validation repertoires were generated on the platform also employed for the approximately 690 repertoires of the first cohort. The study aimed to test whether cataloging public T cell receptors could reveal signatures of past pathogen exposure. A separate validation cohort of 100 to 150 different subjects was used in addition to the approximately 700-subject first cohort. High-throughput TCR immunosequencing, statistical association of individual TCRs with disease status, and machine learning were combined to predict cytomegalovirus infection status. On the study overall, not on this receptor specifically: The authors suggested that the approach could potentially be extended to other disease states and immunological phenotypes. A few of the identified cytomegalovirus-associated TCR beta chains were confirmed in vitro to be specific for cytomegalovirus antigens. A total of 150 to 200 TCR beta chains were listed by the study as associated with cytomegalovirus. Most TCR sequences were observed very rarely across donors, whereas some public TCRs were present in many individuals. The classifier was reported to diagnose cytomegalovirus status with high specificity and sensitivity in both the original and validation cohorts. A later analysis found that TCRs clustered in the first cohort also tended to co-occur in the 120 or so validation repertoires, with approximately 95% of cluster scores above 0. A later analysis had no HLA typing for the validation cohort, so co-occurrence there was scored across all 120 or so repertoires.

CDR1 SGHRS and CDR2 YFSETQ are derived from the germline V gene. The CDR3 has 13 amino acids, counting the end cysteine and phenylalanine. The only DNA kept is the CDR3, 39 bases in frame from the first base. Trimming takes 3 bases off V and 4 bases off J; junction bases not matched to a gene: 1. The donors belonged to the validation cohort of over a hundred subjects, which was separate from the approximately 700-subject first cohort. The receptor library was made with the immunoSEQ multiplex PCR assay. Turning to the authors' computational methods: To diagnose cytomegalovirus status from the catalog of TCR beta chain sequences, a statistical classification framework was built. The source is immuneACCESS, and TCRdb retained only in-frame sequences with V and J called. Part of the clones is not carried over; for the studies checked, unresolved V genes explain less than half of this, and the remainder is unexplained. V and J calls and clone size are copied from that table; D and trimming were computed from the DNA. The sample yields 150,000 to 200,000 clones; about 82% were counted once. The ten biggest clones cover about 1.5% of the sample.

This clone was seen just once. Its target antigen remains unknown. The record has no base qualities; no much larger clone is one base away. The TCR originated in a woman under 30 in good health and CMV-seronegative. The chain is encoded by TRBV5-1 joined to TRBJ2-1, with 7 central nucleotides matching TRBD2. The sample consisted of PBMCs. The nucleotides read TGCGCCAGCAGCTGGGGGGGTTACAATGAGCAGTTCTTC. It specifies CASSWGGYNEQFF.